The clone carrying this T cell receptor beta chain was detected ten times or more. MiXCR was used by TCRdb to re-call the PCR reads. The sample carries 20,000 to 25,000 clones, 15% to 17% recorded once. V lost 4 bases, J lost 4 bases, and 7 bases stayed unmatched. This CDR3 has 16 amino acids. Germline CDR1 MDHEN, CDR2 SYDVKM. The data originate from a study of metastatic and nonmetastatic thyroid tumors. Study as a whole: Where malignant and benign thyroid patients were concerned, repertoires were compared across blood and tumor or nodule tissue.

Thyroid surgery was preceded by no treatment in any patient. The chain uses TRBV28 and TRBJ2-5; the match to TRBD2 covers 12 bases. Sequencing used blood. This sequence originates from a female donor with papillary thyroid cancer or a benign thyroid nodule (not recorded which). Some clones in this sample may be carry-over from other donors' samples. CDR3 amino acids: CASSSLAGGPIETQYF. The CDR3 region has the DNA TGTGCCAGCAGTTCCCTAGCGGGGGGGCCGATAGAGACCCAGTACTTC.